Presented here are 5 T cell receptor beta chains from one specimen sequenced in a study of T cells after yellow fever vaccination (dated by TCRdb to the late 2010s). In light of the paper, this sample's treatment or condition label describes: live attenuated yellow fever vaccine strain. The protocol used for the library was 5' RACE. TCRdb records Illumina NovaSeq 6000 as the sequencer. The public reads were reanalyzed by TCRdb: fastp trimming at Q25, MiXCR alignment, in-frame beta chains only. Here each entry gathers all rows of one CDR3 protein and keeps the most common genes and DNA. This sample is represented by about 300,000 distinct CDR3 sequences; less than 9.5% of them were singletons. The ten top clones hold around 3.5% of the sample. The source material was CD4+ T cells sorted from PBMCs, sampled 5 days after the yellow fever booster vaccination. These receptors originate from a man aged 18 to 29 who received the YFV17D yellow fever vaccine.

The J gene is TRBJ2-2, the V gene TRBV14; weak D call: TRBD1 (6 bases). V was cut by 1 base and J by 1 base, with 10 bases left in between. CDR3 length equals 16 residues. In germline, CDR1 is SGHDN, CDR2 FVKESK. The CDR3 DNA follows: TGTGCCAGCAGCCAAGCAGACAGGATGAACACCGGGGAGCTGTTTTTT. Its translation: CASSQADRMNTGELFF.

This clonotype came up many times. The chain uses TRBV10-2 and TRBJ2-1, with 11 bases matching TRBD2. V was clipped by 3 bases and J by 8 bases; unmatched bases: 6. In germline, CDR1 is WSHSY, CDR2 SAAADI. The CDR3 loop spans 15 amino acids. For the CDR3, the DNA is TGCGCCAGCAGTGAAATGACTAGCGGGGTCTATGAGCAGTTCTTC. Encoded protein: CASSEMTSGVYEQFF.

A few counts support this clonotype. The chain combines TRBV4-1 with TRBJ1-2; D is unresolved. CDR1 is MGHRA and CDR2 is YSYEKL in the germline V gene. V was shortened by 1 base and J by 4 bases, with 13 bases between the two germline ends. The CDR3 totals 15 residues. The CDR3 protein is CASSQVGTVIYGYTF. Written as DNA, the CDR3 is TGCGCCAGCAGCCAAGTAGGCACAGTGATCTATGGCTACACCTTC.

This clonotype was seen many times. The rearrangement links TRBV10-3 to TRBJ2-7, with a possible D match to TRBD2 (5 bases). The CDR3 is 14 amino acids. The germline V and J ends were trimmed by 11 bases and 3 bases, with 20 bases remaining between them. CDR1 is ENHRY and CDR2 is SYGVKD in the germline V gene. The CDR3 is CASLSPGIFYEQYF. The CDR3 nucleotides are TGTGCCTCCCTCAGCCCGGGAATCTTCTACGAGCAGTACTTC.

Ten or more counts support this clonotype. The CDR3 spells CASSPPNSDLNNSPLHF. CDR3 DNA sequence: TGTGCCAGCTCACCACCGAATTCAGATTTGAATAATTCACCCCTCCACTTT. The chain carries TRBV18 and TRBJ1-6, with unresolved D. The CDR3 has 17 residues. V was pared by 0 bases and J by 5 bases, with 14 bases between. Germline CDR1 and CDR2: KGHSH and LQKENI.